This note documents a single T cell receptor beta chain sequence. This sample is part of a study of blood T cell repertoires in COVID-19. Study-wide context: COVID-19 samples, acute and convalescent, were from the United States, Italy and Spain. The analysed material was cDNA or gDNA that came from T cells, B-cell-depleted T cells, or PBMCs.

V was clipped by 3 bases and J by 6 bases; unmatched bases: 4. CDR3 length: 14 amino acids. Germline CDR1 and CDR2: SGDLS and YYNGEE. Source study methods: Amplified reference gene primers provided the basis for estimating nucleated cell counts. The table came from immunoSEQ multiplex PCR; TCRdb's copy has only in-frame clones and leaves some out. That table is the source of V, J and clone size, and D and trimming were worked out from the DNA. The data show 210,000 or so clones, with 70% to 90% seen just once and about 5% held by the top ten. The chain links TRBV9 to TRBJ1-4; 8 positions agree with TRBD1. The TCR was taken from a woman in her forties with acute or convalescent COVID-19. The specimen sequenced was peripheral blood. The CDR3 nucleotides read TGTGCCAGCAGCGGCGGGACAGGTTATGAAAAACTGTTTTTT. This gives the protein CASSGGTGYEKLFF.